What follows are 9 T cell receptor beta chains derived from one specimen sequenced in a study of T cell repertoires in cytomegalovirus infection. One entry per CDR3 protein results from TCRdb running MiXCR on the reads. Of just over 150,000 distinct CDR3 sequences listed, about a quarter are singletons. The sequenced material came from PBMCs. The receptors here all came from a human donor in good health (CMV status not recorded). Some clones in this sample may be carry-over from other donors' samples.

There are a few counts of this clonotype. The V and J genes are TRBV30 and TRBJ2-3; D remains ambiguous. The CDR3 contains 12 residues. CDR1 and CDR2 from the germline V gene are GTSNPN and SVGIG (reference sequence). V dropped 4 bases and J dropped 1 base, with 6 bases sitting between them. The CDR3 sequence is CAWKSGTDTQYF. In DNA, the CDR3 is TGTGCCTGGAAGAGTGGCACAGATACGCAGTATTTT.

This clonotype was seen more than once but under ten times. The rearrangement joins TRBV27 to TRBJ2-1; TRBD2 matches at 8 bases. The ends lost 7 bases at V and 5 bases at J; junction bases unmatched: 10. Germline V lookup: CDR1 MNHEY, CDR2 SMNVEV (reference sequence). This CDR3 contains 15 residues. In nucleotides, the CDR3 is TGTGCCAGCATTCGGAGCGGGAGTAGTGACAATGAGCAGTTCTTC. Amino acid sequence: CASIRSGSSDNEQFF.

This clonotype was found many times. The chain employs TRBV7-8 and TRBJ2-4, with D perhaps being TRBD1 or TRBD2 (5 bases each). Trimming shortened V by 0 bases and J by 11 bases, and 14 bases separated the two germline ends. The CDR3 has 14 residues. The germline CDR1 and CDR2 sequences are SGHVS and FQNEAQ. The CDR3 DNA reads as TGTGCCAGCAGCTTAGCCGAGCTCGGGGCCTTTCAGTACTTC. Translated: CASSLAELGAFQYF.

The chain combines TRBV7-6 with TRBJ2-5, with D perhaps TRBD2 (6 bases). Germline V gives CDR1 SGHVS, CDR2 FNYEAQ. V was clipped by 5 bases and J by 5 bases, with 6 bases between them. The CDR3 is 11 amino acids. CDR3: CASSREETQYF. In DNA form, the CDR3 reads TGTGCCAGCAGCCGGGAGGAGACCCAGTACTTC.

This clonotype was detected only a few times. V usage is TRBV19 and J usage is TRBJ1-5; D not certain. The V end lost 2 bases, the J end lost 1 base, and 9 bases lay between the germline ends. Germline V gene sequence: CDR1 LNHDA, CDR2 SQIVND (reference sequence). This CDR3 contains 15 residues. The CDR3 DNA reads TGTGCCAGTAGTATATCACCTCTAAGCAATCAGCCCCAGCATTTT. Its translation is CASSISPLSNQPQHF.

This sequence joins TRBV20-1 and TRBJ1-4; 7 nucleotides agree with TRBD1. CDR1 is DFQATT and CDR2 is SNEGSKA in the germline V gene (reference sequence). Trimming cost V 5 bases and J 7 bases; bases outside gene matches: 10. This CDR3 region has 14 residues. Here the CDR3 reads CSAQQGGGSEKLFF. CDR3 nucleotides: TGCAGTGCTCAGCAAGGGGGCGGCAGTGAAAAACTGTTTTTT.

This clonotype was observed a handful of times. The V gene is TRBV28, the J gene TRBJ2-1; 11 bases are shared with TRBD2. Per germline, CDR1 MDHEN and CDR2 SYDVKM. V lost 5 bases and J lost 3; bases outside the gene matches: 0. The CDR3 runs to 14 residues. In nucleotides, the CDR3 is TGTGCCAGCAGTGGACTAGCGGGCTACAATGAGCAGTTCTTC. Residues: CASSGLAGYNEQFF.

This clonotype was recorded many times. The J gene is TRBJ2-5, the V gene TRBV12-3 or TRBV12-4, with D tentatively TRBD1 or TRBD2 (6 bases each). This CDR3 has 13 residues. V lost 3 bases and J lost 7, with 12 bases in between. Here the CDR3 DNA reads TGTGCCAGCAGTTTGAGGACAGCGGGGACCCAGTACTTC. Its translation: CASSLRTAGTQYF.

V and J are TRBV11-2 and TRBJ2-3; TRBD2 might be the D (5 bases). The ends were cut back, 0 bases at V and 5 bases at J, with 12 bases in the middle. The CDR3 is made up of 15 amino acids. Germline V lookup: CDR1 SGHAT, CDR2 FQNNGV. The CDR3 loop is CASSLERLARDTQYF. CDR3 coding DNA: TGTGCCAGCAGCTTAGAGAGGCTAGCCCGAGATACGCAGTATTTT.